The present T cell receptor beta chain was sequenced within a study of cytomegalovirus exposure and HLA in healthy donors. Whole-study context: As released early, the data held 70 million to 100 million unique TCRs from HLA-typed donors. Regarding the study as a whole: TCR beta sequences reportedly predicted the HLA-A and HLA-B alleles of most subjects accurately. A later analysis showed that HLA-associated TCR beta chains had undergone more clonal expansion than equally common others.

With regard to this clone: No antigen is known for it.

Researchers ran the PCR with 60 Vbeta and 13 Jbeta primers. The method was immunoSEQ multiplex PCR; TCRdb's version includes in-frame clones alone and lacks a portion of them. Found here are some 180,000 clones, about 9.4% of them singletons; the top ten hold over 1%. The germline V gene encodes CDR1 SGHRS and CDR2 YFSETQ. The ends lost 4 bases at V and 7 bases at J; junction bases unmatched: 5. The CDR3 length is 14 residues. Source material: PBMCs. The V call is TRBV5-1, the J call TRBJ1-4; TRBD1 matches at 9 bases. The sequence was collected from a woman in her 30s in good health and CMV-seropositive. CDR3 region: CASSRQGEIEKLFF. The CDR3 DNA reads TGCGCCAGCAGCCGACAGGGGGAGATTGAAAAACTGTTTTTT.